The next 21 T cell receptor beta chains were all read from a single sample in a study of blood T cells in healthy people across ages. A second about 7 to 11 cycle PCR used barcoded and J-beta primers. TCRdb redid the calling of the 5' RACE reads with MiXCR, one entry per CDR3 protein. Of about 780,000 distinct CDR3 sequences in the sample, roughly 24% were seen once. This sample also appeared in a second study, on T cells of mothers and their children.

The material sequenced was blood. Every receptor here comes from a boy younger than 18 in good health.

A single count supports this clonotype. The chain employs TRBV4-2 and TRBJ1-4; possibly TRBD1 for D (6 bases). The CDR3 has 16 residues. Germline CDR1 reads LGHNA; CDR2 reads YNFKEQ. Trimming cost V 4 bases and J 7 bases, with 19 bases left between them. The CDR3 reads CASSRPQGPLGEKLFF. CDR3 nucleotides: TGTGCCAGCAGCCGTCCTCAGGGGCCCCTTGGTGAAAAACTGTTTTTT.

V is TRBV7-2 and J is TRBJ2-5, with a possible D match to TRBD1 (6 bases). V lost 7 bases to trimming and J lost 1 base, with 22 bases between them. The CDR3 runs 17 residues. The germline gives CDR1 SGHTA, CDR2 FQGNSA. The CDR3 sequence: CASTPRGIGALQETQYF. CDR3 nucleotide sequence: TGTGCCAGCACCCCTAGGGGGATCGGGGCCCTCCAAGAGACCCAGTACTTC.

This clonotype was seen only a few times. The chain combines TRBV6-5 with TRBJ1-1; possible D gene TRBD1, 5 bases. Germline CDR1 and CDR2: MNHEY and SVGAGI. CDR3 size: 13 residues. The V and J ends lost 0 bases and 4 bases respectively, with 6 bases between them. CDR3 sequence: CASSYSQGTEAFF. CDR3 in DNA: TGTGCCAGCAGTTACTCGCAGGGCACTGAAGCTTTCTTT.

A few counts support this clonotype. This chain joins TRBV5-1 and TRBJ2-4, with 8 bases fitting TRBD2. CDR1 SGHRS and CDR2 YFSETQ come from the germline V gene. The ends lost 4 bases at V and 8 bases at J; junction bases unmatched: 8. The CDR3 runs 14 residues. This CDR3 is CASSPRTGGDIQYF. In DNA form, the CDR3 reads TGCGCCAGCAGCCCCAGGACGGGGGGGGACATTCAGTACTTC.

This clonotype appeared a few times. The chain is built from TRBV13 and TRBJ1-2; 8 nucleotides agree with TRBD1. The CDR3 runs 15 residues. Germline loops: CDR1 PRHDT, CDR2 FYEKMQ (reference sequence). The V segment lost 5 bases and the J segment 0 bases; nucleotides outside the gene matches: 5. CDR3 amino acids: CASSARDRPNYGYTF. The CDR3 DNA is TGTGCCAGCAGCGCCCGGGACAGGCCTAACTATGGCTACACCTTC.

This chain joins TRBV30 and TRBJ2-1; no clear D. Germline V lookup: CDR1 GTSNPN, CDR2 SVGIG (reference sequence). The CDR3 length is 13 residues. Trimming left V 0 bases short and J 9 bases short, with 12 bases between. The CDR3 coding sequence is TGTGCCTGGAGTGTCCTAACGACCGCTGAGCAGTTCTTC. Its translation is CAWSVLTTAEQFF.

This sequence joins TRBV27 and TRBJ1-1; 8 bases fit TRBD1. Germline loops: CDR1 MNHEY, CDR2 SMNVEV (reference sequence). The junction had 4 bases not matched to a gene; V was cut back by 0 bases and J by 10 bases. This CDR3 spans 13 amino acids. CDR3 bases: TGTGCCAGCAGTTTATCCAGGACAGGGACAGCTTTCTTT. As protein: CASSLSRTGTAFF.

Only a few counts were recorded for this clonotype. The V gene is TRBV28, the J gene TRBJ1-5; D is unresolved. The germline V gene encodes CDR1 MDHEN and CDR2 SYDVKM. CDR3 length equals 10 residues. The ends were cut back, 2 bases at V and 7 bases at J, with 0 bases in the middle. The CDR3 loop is CASSLQPQHF. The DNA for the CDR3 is TGTGCCAGCAGTTTACAGCCCCAGCATTTT.

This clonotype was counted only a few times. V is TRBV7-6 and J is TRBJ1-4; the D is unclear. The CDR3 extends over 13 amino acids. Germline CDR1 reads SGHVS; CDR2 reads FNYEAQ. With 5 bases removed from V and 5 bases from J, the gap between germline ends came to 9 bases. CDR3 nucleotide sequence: TGTGCCAGCAGCAAGAACGGCAATGAAAAACTGTTTTTT. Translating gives CASSKNGNEKLFF.

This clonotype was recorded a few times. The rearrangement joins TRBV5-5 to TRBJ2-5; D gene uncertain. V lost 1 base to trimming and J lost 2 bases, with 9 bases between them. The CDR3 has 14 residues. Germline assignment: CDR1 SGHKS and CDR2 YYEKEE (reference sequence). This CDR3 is CASSLYQIQETQYF. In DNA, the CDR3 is TGTGCCAGCAGCTTGTATCAGATTCAAGAGACCCAGTACTTC. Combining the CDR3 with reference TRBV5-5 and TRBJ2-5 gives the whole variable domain DAGVTQSPTHLIKTRGQQVTLRCSPISGHKSVSWYQQVLGQGPQFIFQYYEKEERGRGNFPDRFSARQFPNYSSELNVNALLLGDSALYLCASSLYQIQETQYFGPGTRLLVL.

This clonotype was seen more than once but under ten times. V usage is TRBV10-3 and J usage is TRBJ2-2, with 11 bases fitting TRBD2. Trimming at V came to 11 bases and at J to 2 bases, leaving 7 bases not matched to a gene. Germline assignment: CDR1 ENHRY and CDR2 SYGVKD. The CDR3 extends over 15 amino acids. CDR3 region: CAGSGGAVNTGELFF. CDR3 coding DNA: TGTGCCGGTAGCGGGGGGGCCGTAAACACCGGGGAGCTGTTTTTT.

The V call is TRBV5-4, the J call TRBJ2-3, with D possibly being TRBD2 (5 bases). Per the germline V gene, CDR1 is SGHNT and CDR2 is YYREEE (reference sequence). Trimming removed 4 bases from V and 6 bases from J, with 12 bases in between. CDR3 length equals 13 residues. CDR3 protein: CASSPIRGDTQYF. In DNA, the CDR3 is TGTGCCAGCAGCCCGATAAGAGGGGATACGCAGTATTTT.

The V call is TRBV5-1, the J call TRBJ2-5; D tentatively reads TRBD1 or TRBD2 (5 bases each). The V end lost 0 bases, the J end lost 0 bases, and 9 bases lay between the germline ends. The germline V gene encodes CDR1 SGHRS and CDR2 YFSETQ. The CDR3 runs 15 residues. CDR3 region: CASSLAGTNQETQYF. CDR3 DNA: TGCGCCAGCAGCTTGGCCGGGACCAACCAAGAGACCCAGTACTTC.

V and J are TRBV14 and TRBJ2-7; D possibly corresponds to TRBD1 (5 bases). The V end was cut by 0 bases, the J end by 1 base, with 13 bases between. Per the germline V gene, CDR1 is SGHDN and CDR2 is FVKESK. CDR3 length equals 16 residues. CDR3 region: CASSQERDSTSYEQYF. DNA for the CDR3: TGTGCCAGCAGCCAAGAACGAGACAGTACATCCTACGAGCAGTACTTC. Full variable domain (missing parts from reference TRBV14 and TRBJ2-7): EAGVTQFPSHSVIEKGQTVTLRCDPISGHDNLYWYRRVMGKEIKFLLHFVKESKQDESGMPNNRFLAERTGGTYSTLKVQPAELEDSGVYFCASSQERDSTSYEQYFGPGTRLTVT.

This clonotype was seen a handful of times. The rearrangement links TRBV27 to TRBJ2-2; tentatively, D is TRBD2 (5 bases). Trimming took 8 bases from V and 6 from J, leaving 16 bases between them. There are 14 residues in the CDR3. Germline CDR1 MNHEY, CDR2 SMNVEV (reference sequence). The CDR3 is CASFGMKGPGELFF. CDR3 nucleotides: TGTGCCAGCTTCGGGATGAAGGGTCCCGGGGAGCTGTTTTTT.

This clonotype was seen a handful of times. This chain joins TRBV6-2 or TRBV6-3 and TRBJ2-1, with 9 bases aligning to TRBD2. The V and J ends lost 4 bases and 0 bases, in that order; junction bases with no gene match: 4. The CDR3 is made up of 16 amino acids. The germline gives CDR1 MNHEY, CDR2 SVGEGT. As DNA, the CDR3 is TGTGCCAGCAGTTCGAGGCGGGGGGGCTCCTACAATGAGCAGTTCTTC. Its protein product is CASSSRRGGSYNEQFF.

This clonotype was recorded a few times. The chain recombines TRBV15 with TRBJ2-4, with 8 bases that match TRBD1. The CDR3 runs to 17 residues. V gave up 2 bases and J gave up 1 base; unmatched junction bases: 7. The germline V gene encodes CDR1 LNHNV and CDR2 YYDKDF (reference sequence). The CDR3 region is CATSRNRGWGAKNIQYF. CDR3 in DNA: TGTGCCACCAGCAGAAACAGGGGGTGGGGGGCCAAAAACATTCAGTACTTC.

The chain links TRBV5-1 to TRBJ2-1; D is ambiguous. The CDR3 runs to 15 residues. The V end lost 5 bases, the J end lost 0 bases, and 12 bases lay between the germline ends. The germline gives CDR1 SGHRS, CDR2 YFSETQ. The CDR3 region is CASRTGGVSYNEQFF. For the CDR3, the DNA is TGCGCCAGCAGAACTGGTGGGGTCTCCTACAATGAGCAGTTCTTC.

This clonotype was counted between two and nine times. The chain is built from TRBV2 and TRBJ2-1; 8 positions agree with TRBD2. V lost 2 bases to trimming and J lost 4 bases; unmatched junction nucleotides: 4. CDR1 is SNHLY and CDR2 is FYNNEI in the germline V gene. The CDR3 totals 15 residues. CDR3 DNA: TGTGCCAGCAGTGAAAGAGCGGGGGCGTACAATGAGCAGTTCTTC. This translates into CASSERAGAYNEQFF. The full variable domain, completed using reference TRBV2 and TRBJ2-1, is EPEVTQTPSHQVTQMGQEVILRCVPISNHLYFYWYRQILGQKVEFLVSFYNNEISEKSEIFDDQFSVERPDGSNFTLKIRSTKLEDSAMYFCASSERAGAYNEQFFGPGTRLTVL.

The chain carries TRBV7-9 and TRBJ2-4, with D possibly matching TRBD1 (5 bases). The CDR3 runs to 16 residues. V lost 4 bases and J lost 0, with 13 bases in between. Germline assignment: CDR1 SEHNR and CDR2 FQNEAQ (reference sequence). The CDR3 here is CASSSTVLIAKNIQYF. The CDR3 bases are TGTGCCAGCAGCTCGACAGTTTTAATAGCCAAAAACATTCAGTACTTC.

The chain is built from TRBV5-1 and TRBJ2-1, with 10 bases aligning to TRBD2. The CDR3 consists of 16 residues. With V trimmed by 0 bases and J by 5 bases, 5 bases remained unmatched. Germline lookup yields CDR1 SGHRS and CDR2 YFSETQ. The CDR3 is CASSLASGGLDNEQFF. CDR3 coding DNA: TGCGCCAGCAGCTTGGCTAGCGGGGGATTGGACAATGAGCAGTTCTTC.